This TCR beta chain is from a study of CD8+CD57+ T cells in acquired aplastic anemia. Study-level results: About 29 sequences, all CD8+ CDR3, were shared between patients and controls.

For sequencing, patients were chosen who had shown expansion of CD8+CD57+ cells by flow cytometry. The CDR3 totals 14 residues. Trimming left V 1 base short and J 4 bases short, with 6 bases between. Per the germline V gene, CDR1 is SGHRS and CDR2 is YFSETQ. About this clonotype itself: Its antigen is undetermined.

The study profiled TCR beta VDJ and CDR3 using genomic DNA as template. TCRdb ran MiXCR on the reads and lists one entry per CDR3 protein. Here the sample spans 110,000 or so distinct CDR3 sequences, 55% to 60% being singletons. The source is a human donor with aplastic anemia. The chain is built from TRBV5-1 and TRBJ1-6; D unclear. The sequenced sample consisted of sorted CD4+, CD8+, or CD8+CD57+ T cells (not recorded which) from PBMCs. CDR3 DNA: TGCGCCAGCAGCTTGAAGGGATATAATTCACCCCTCCACTTT. Translation gives CASSLKGYNSPLHF.